Listed below are T cell receptor beta chains from one sample, sequenced in a study of OX40 agonist ivuxolimab in advanced cancers. Here immunoSEQ multiplex PCR was the method, and the copy in TCRdb shows in-frame clones only, minus some. The repertoire holds roughly 80,000 clones, with roughly nine tenths as singletons. Sequenced material: CD4+ or CD8+ T cells sorted from blood, taken in a trial of the OX40 agonist ivuxolimab. The receptors shown here come from an adult with an advanced solid tumor such as melanoma, head and neck, liver or kidney cancer. The CDR3 runs from the conserved cysteine through the conserved F or W. Each record gives: clone size, D gene, J gene, V gene, CDR3 DNA, CDR3 protein. D genes are given only for firm matches. The listing skips clone size in some rows; elsewhere it reads once, few, many or a size class.

NA TRBD1 TRBJ2-7 TRBV6-1 TGTGCCAGCAGTGAGGGAACAGGGGGATTATCGGAGGAGCAGTACTTC CASSEGTGGLSEEQYF
NA NA TRBJ1-2 TRBV28 TGTGCCAGCAGTTTGCCCCGGGTTGGCTATGGCTACACCTTC CASSLPRVGYGYTF
NA TRBD2 TRBJ2-5 TRBV5-1 TGCGCCAGCAGCTTGCTACCGACTAGCGGGGGGCCTGGAGAGACCCAGTACTTC CASSLLPTSGGPGETQYF
few NA TRBJ2-5 TRBV7-9 TGTGCCAGCAACCGACTGCAGCTGTACCAAGAGACCCAGTACTTC CASNRLQLYQETQYF
NA NA TRBJ1-2 TRBV9 TGTGCCAGCAGCGTAGGGCCCGTTAACTATGGCTACACCTTC CASSVGPVNYGYTF
NA NA TRBJ2-7 TRBV28 TGTGCCAGCAGTTTAGGGGGAGGAGGGGGGAGCGAGCAGTACTTC CASSLGGGGGSEQYF
NA TRBD1 TRBJ2-1 TRBV6-4 TGTGCCAGCAGTGACCCCCCCGGGGACAGGGGATTACCGGGACCCCCGGCTGCTGAGCAGTTCTTC CASSDPPGDRGLPGPPAAEQFF
NA NA TRBJ1-6 TRBV27 TGTGCCAGCAGTTTATCCTACGGGGCTCGGGATTCACCCCTCCACTTT CASSLSYGARDSPLHF
NA TRBD1 TRBJ1-4 TRBV18 TGTGCCAGCTCAGCACTCCAGGGGGCAACTAATGAAAAACTGTTTTTT CASSALQGATNEKLFF
NA NA TRBJ2-5 TRBV20-1 TGCAGTGCTGGGGAGACCCAGTACTTC CSAGETQYF
NA NA TRBJ2-2 TRBV5-6 TGTGCCAGCAGCTTGGCGACAATCGGGGAGCTGTTTTTT CASSLATIGELFF
NA TRBD1 TRBJ2-5 TRBV5-1 TGCGCCAGCAGCTTCAATCCCAGGGGGCAAGAGACTCAGTACTTC CASSFNPRGQETQYF
NA TRBD1 TRBJ2-7 TRBV27 TGTGCCAGCAGCCGTGGGGACAGATACGAGCAGTACTTC CASSRGDRYEQYF
NA NA TRBJ2-5 TRBV5-1 TGCGCCAGCAGCTTGGGTGTATATCAGACCCAGTACTTC CASSLGVYQTQYF
NA TRBD1 TRBJ1-2 TRBV6-1 TGTGCCAGCAGTTGGGACAGGTCATCTAACTATGGCTACACCTTC CASSWDRSSNYGYTF
few NA TRBJ1-5 TRBV6-6 TGTGCCAGCAGTTACCCACAATGGAACACTCAGCCCCAGCATTTT CASSYPQWNTQPQHF
NA NA TRBJ1-1 TRBV6-5 TGTGCCAGCAGTTCTCCAGGAATCAACACTGAAGCTTTCTTT CASSSPGINTEAFF
NA NA TRBJ2-7 TRBV5-4 TGTGCCAGCAGCTTGGTCCAGGGTGGGGAGCAGTACTTC CASSLVQGGEQYF
NA NA TRBJ2-5 TRBV5-1 TGCGCCAGCAGCTTGGGTTCAGGGTCCTTTGGGGAGACCCAGTACTTC CASSLGSGSFGETQYF
NA TRBD1 TRBJ1-1 TRBV30 TGTGCCTGGAGTTGGCAGGACAGGGATGACACTGAAGCTTTCTTT CAWSWQDRDDTEAFF
NA TRBD1 TRBJ1-5 TRBV7-2 TGTGCCAGCAGCGCCTCCCGACAGGGCGGCAATCAGCCCCAGCATTTT CASSASRQGGNQPQHF
NA NA TRBJ1-2 TRBV18 TGTGCCAGCTCAGAAGGGGGGAACTATGGCTACACCTTC CASSEGGNYGYTF
NA TRBD2 TRBJ2-1 TRBV2 TGTGCCAGCAATCTGGGCGGGCTAGCGGGCCTTTGGGGCTCCTACAATGAGCAGTTCTTC CASNLGGLAGLWGSYNEQFF
once NA TRBJ2-7 TRBV2 TGTGCCAGCAGTCCACCCTACGAGCAGTACTTC CASSPPYEQYF
NA NA TRBJ2-7 TRBV5-6 TGTGCCAGCAGCCACTCTGGGGTGGGGGTGAGACCCTACGAGCAGTACTTC CASSHSGVGVRPYEQYF
once NA TRBJ1-1 TRBV20-1 TGCAGTGCACGGCCGGGAACTGAAGCTTTCTTT CSARPGTEAFF
NA NA TRBJ2-1 TRBV7-2 TGTGCCAGCAGCTCACAACAATACAATGAGCAGTTCTTC CASSSQQYNEQFF